This T cell receptor beta chain stems from a study of cytomegalovirus exposure and HLA in healthy donors. PCR employed 60 Vbeta and 13 Jbeta primers. Measured with immunoSEQ multiplex PCR; TCRdb has only the in-frame clones, and not every one. The sample holds some 150,000 clones, 65% to 75% seen once. This CDR3 spans 14 amino acids. V shed 3 bases, J shed 3 bases, and the junction held 2 bases outside the gene matches. The germline gives CDR1 SGHRS, CDR2 YFSETQ. The material sequenced was PBMCs. This TCR derives from a young man in good health and CMV-seronegative. V and J are TRBV5-1 and TRBJ2-3; 9 positions match TRBD2. The CDR3 bases are TGCGCCAGCAGCTCAGCGGGGGGAACAGATACGCAGTATTTT. Its translation: CASSSAGGTDTQYF.